This T cell receptor beta chain was documented in a study of blood T cell repertoires in COVID-19. TCRdb's copy holds only in-frame clones and misses some; the assay was immunoSEQ multiplex PCR. Of more than 45,000 clones listed, roughly nine tenths were seen once; the top ten hold 15% to 20%. The CDR3 runs to 14 residues. V lost 5 bases to trimming and J lost 7 bases, with 12 bases between them. Looked up from germline, CDR1 is SGHTA and CDR2 is FQGNSA. The material sequenced was peripheral blood. The chain couples TRBV7-2 to TRBJ1-6, with D possibly TRBD1 on 6 matching bases. The receptor was derived from a man aged 55 to 69 with active or convalescent COVID-19. This CDR3 is CASSTGISNSPLHF. CDR3 nucleotide sequence: TGTGCCAGCAGCACAGGGATCTCGAATTCACCCCTCCACTTT.